This T cell receptor (beta chain) comes out of a study of patients and donors after allogeneic stem cell transplantation. This clonotype is labeled as medium-sized (0.01 to 0.1%). Germline CDR1 reads SGHAT; CDR2 reads FQNNGV. The CDR3 has 17 amino acids. Trimming left V 2 bases short and J 5 bases short, with 19 bases between. A single record per CDR3 protein comes from TCRdb applying MiXCR to the RT-PCR reads. The table records roughly 890 distinct CDR3 sequences, approximately 0.43% of them present only once. The sequence derives from a human donor who was either an allogeneic HSCT recipient or a stem cell or donor lymphocyte infusion donor (not recorded which). It is not recorded whose cells these are; they may come from a transplant donor. Sequencing used blood, either unsorted or a sorted T cell fraction (not recorded which). V is TRBV11-2 and J is TRBJ2-1; tentative D call: TRBD2 (6 bases). This chain's CDR3 is CASSLIAGLAQNNEQFF. CDR3 nucleotides: TGTGCCAGCAGCTTAATCGCGGGGCTAGCGCAAAACAATGAGCAGTTCTTC.